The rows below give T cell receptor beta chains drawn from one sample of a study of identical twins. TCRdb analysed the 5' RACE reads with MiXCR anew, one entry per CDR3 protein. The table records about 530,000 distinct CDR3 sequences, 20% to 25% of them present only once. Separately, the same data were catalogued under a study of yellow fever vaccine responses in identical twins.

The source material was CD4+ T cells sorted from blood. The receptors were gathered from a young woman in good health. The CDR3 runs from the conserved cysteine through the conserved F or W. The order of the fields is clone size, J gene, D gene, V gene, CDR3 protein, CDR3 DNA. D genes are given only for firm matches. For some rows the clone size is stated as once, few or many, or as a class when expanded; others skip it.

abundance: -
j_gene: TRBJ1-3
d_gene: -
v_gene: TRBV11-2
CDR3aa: CASSLDGSYSGNTIYF
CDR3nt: TGTGCCAGCAGCTTAGATGGGTCGTACTCTGGAAACACCATATATTTT

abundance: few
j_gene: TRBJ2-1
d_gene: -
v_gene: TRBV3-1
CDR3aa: CASRDLYNEQFF
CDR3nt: TGTGCCAGCAGAGACCTCTACAATGAGCAGTTCTTC

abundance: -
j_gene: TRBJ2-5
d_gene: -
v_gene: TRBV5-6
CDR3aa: CASSTTRGAGETQYF
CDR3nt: TGTGCCAGCAGCACCACGAGAGGGGCAGGGGAGACCCAGTACTTC

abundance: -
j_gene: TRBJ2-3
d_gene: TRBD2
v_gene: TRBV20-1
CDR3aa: CSASTAGGHSDTQYF
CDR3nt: TGCAGTGCTAGTACAGCGGGGGGACATTCAGACACGCAGTATTTT

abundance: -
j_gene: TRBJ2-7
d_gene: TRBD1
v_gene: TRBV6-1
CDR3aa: CASREGQGKTYEQYF
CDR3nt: TGTGCCAGCAGAGAGGGACAGGGGAAAACCTACGAGCAGTACTTC

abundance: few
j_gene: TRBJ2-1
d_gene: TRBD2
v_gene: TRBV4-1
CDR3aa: CASSSPAGGGEQFF
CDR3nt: TGCGCCAGCAGCTCTCCAGCGGGAGGAGGAGAGCAGTTCTTC

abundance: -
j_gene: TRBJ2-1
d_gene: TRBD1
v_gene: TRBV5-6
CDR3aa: CASSSGTGHYNEQFF
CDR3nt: TGTGCCAGCAGCTCCGGGACAGGGCACTACAATGAGCAGTTCTTC

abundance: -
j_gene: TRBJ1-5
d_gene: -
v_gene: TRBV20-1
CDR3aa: CSARVPNQPQHF
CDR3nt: TGCAGTGCTAGAGTGCCGAATCAGCCCCAGCATTTT

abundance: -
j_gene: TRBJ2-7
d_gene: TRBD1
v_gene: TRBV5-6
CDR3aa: CASSGIGTASYEQYF
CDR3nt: TGTGCCAGCAGCGGGATAGGGACAGCATCCTACGAGCAGTACTTC

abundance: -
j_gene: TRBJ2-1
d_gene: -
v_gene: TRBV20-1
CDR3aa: CSARELATTKYNEQFF
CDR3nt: TGCAGTGCTAGGGAACTTGCGACGACGAAATACAATGAGCAGTTCTTC

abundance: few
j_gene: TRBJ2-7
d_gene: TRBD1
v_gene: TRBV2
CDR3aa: CASSPEQGAGEQYF
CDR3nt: TGTGCCAGCAGTCCGGAACAGGGGGCGGGCGAGCAGTACTTC

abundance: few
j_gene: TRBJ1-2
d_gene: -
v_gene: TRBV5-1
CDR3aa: CASSHFTGSYGYTF
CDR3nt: TGCGCCAGCAGCCACTTTACAGGGAGCTATGGCTACACCTTC

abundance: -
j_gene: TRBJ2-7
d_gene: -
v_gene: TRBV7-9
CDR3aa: CASRLGTVEGEQYF
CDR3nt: TGTGCCAGCAGGTTGGGGACAGTGGAGGGGGAGCAGTACTTC

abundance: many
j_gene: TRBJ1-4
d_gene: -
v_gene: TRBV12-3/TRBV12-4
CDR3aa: CASSFERGSGAFF
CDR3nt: TGTGCCAGCAGTTTCGAGCGGGGATCCGGGGCATTTTTT

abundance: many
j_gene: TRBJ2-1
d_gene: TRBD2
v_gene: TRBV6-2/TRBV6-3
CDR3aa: CASTLAGGHNEQFF
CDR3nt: TGTGCCAGCACTCTAGCGGGAGGGCACAATGAGCAGTTCTTC

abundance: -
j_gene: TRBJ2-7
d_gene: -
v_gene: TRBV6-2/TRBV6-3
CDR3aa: CASSSFYRERYEQYF
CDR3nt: TGTGCCAGCAGTTCCTTTTATCGGGAGCGATACGAGCAGTACTTC

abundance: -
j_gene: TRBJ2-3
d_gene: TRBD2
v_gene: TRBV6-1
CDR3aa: CASRLAGGSTDTQYF
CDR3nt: TGTGCCAGCAGACTAGCGGGAGGATCCACAGATACGCAGTATTTT

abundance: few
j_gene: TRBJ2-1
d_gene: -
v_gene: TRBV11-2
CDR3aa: CASSVEGGYNEQFF
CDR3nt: TGTGCCAGCAGCGTCGAGGGGGGCTACAATGAGCAGTTCTTC

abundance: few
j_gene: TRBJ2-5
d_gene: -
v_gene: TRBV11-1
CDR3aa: CASSFTGAETQYF
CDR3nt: TGTGCCAGCAGCTTTACTGGAGCCGAGACCCAGTACTTC

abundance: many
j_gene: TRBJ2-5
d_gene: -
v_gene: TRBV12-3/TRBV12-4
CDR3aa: CASSLDRIGSVTQYF
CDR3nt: TGTGCCAGCAGTTTAGACAGAATCGGGTCCGTGACCCAGTACTTC

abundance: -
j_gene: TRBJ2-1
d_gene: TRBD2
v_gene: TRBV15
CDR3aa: CATSRDSKWGLGYNEQFF
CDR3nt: TGTGCCACCAGCAGAGATTCTAAATGGGGACTAGGCTACAATGAGCAGTTCTTC

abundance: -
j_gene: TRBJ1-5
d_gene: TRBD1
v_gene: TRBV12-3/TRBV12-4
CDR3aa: CASSGGTGYLSNQPQHF
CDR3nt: TGTGCCAGCAGTGGTGGGACAGGGTATCTTAGCAATCAGCCCCAGCATTTT

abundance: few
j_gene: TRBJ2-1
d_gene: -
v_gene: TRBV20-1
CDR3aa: CSVSGVSYNEQFF
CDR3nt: TGCAGTGTATCGGGAGTGTCCTACAATGAGCAGTTCTTC

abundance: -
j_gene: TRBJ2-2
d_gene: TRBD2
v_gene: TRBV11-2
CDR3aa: CASSKTSGGGAGELFF
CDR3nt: TGTGCCAGCAGCAAGACTAGCGGGGGGGGCGCCGGGGAGCTGTTTTTT